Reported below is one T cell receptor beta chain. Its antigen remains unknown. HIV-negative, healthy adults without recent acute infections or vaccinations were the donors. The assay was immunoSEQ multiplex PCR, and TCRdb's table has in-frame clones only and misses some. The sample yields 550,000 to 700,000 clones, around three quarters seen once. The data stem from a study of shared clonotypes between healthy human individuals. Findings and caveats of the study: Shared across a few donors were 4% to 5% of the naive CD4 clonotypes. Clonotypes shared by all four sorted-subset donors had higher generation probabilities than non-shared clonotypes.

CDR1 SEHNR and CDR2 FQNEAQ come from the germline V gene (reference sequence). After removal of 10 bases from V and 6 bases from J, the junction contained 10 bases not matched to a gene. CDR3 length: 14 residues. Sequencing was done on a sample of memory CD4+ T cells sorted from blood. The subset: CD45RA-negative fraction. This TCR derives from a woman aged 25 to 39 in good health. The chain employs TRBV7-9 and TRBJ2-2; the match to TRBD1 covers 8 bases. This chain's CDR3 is CATIGTGGAGELFF. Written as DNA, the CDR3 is TGTGCCACTATCGGGACAGGCGGTGCCGGGGAGCTGTTTTTT.